Sequencing of this T cell receptor beta chain was carried out in a study of T cells in Graves' hyperthyroidism and ophthalmopathy. General study points: Ophthalmopathy and stable hyperthyroidism were separated by a 13 V-J model.

Participants, patients aged 18 to 65, had newly diagnosed hyperthyroidism with a duration under 2 months. Around 9.9 ml of fresh peripheral blood supplied the PBMCs. The J segment lost 0 bases and the V segment lost 3 bases, leaving 5 bases of the junction unmatched. Germline loops: CDR1 DFQATT, CDR2 SNEGSKA (reference sequence). The CDR3 runs to 15 residues. There were TCR beta CDR3 regions amplified from RNA transcripts. HTBI primers were the set used in a first-round RT-PCR of the TCR CDR3. One entry per CDR3 protein results from TCRdb running MiXCR on the multiplex PCR reads. The sample lists 300,000 to 350,000 distinct CDR3 sequences; roughly 20% were seen once. There are a few counts of this clonotype. What it recognizes is unknown.

The rearrangement joins TRBV20-1 to TRBJ2-3; 8 bases are a match to TRBD2. Sequencing was carried out using blood. The origin of this receptor is a woman aged 45 to 65 with Graves' hyperthyroidism. This CDR3 reads CSASLRGASTDTQYF. CDR3 sequence (DNA): TGCAGTGCTAGTTTGCGGGGGGCGAGCACAGATACGCAGTATTTT.